A selection of T cell receptor beta chains follows, all from one sample in a study of cytomegalovirus exposure and HLA in healthy donors. Measured with immunoSEQ multiplex PCR; TCRdb has only the in-frame clones, and not every one. This table holds tens of thousands of clones, 65% to 85% found once. The specimen was PBMCs. These receptors all come from a woman in her 30s in good health and CMV-seronegative. Both conserved end residues are part of each CDR3. Each record gives: V gene, clone size, J gene, D gene, CDR3 DNA, CDR3 protein. The D gene is left open where the match is weak. The size entry is marked missing in some rows and otherwise reads once, few, many or a size class.

TRBV13,-,TRBJ2-7,-,TGTGCCAGCAGCTTAGCACAGTCCTACGAGCAGTACTTC,CASSLAQSYEQYF
TRBV5-1,-,TRBJ1-1,-,TGCGCCAGCAGGCAGGGCACTGAAGCTTTCTTT,CASRQGTEAFF
TRBV6-5,-,TRBJ1-1,-,TGTGCCAGCAGTTACTCGCGGTCGGGGAACACTGAAGCTTTCTTT,CASSYSRSGNTEAFF
TRBV6-1,-,TRBJ1-3,-,TGTGCCAGCACTCTAGAGCGAGGAAACACCATATATTTT,CASTLERGNTIYF
TRBV25-1,-,TRBJ1-5,-,TGTGCCAGCGATGACGGCGGAGGGGCGGGACAGCCCCAGCATTTT,CASDDGGGAGQPQHF
TRBV14,-,TRBJ1-5,TRBD1,TGTGCCAGCAGTCCTCCTGACAGGGTTGGTCAGCCCCAGCATTTT,CASSPPDRVGQPQHF
TRBV11-2,-,TRBJ2-4,-,TGTGCCAGCAGACAGATTAAAAACATTCAGTACTTC,CASRQIKNIQYF
TRBV28,-,TRBJ1-2,TRBD1,TGTGCCAGCAGTTTGGGACAGGACAACTATGGCTACACCTTC,CASSLGQDNYGYTF
TRBV6-4,few,TRBJ2-3,-,TGTGCCAGCAGTGCCGCAGGGGGCACAGATACGCAGTATTTT,CASSAAGGTDTQYF
TRBV11-2,-,TRBJ1-1,-,TGTGCCAGCAGTTCGGTTTTCATGAACACTGAAGCTTTCTTT,CASSSVFMNTEAFF
TRBV7-7,-,TRBJ2-2,-,TGTGCTAGCAGCTCGGGGACGGCGGGGCACGGGGAGCTGTTTTTT,CASSSGTAGHGELFF
TRBV6-1,-,TRBJ2-4,TRBD2,TGTGCCAGCAGGGTTGGACGGGGGGGCAGGGACATTCAGTACTTC,CASRVGRGGRDIQYF
TRBV2,few,TRBJ1-1,-,TGTGCCAGCAGTGAGCAGGGGAACACTGAAGCTTTCTTT,CASSEQGNTEAFF
TRBV28,few,TRBJ2-5,-,TGTGCCAGCAGCCTGACCCTGGGAGGGACCCAGTACTTC,CASSLTLGGTQYF
TRBV27,-,TRBJ2-2,-,TGTGCCAGCAGTTCCCGGCGGGGCGCCGGGGAGCTGTTTTTT,CASSSRRGAGELFF
TRBV27,-,TRBJ1-6,-,TGTGCCAGCAGTTTAGGGAGCTCACCCCTCCACTTT,CASSLGSSPLHF
TRBV29-1,-,TRBJ1-3,TRBD1,TGCAGCGTTGAAAAAAACAGGGGAGGAAACACCATATATTTT,CSVEKNRGGNTIYF
TRBV28,-,TRBJ1-2,-,TGTGCCAGCAGTTTTTACAGGGCCTATGGCTACACCTTC,CASSFYRAYGYTF
TRBV2,once,TRBJ1-5,TRBD1,TGTGCCAGCAGGACAGGGGATCAGCCCCAGCATTTT,CASRTGDQPQHF
TRBV5-1,-,TRBJ2-3,-,TGCGCCAGCAGCTTGGGGGCGGATACGCAGTATTTT,CASSLGADTQYF
TRBV5-1,once,TRBJ2-2,-,TGCGCCAGCAGCTTGCAGGGAACGAACACCGGGGAGCTGTTTTTT,CASSLQGTNTGELFF
TRBV6-1,-,TRBJ2-1,-,TGTGCCAGCAGTGAATGGGCGGGGATGGGACAGAATGAGCAGTTCTTC,CASSEWAGMGQNEQFF
TRBV11-2,-,TRBJ2-5,TRBD1,TGTGCCAGCAGCTTCCGGGACAGGGGTAGGAGGGAAGAGACCCAGTACTTC,CASSFRDRGRREETQYF
TRBV27,-,TRBJ1-1,-,TGTGCCAGCAGTTTATTCCTGCCAGTAGGGGCTGGGACTGAAGCTTTCTTT,CASSLFLPVGAGTEAFF
TRBV5-6,-,TRBJ2-7,-,TGTGCCAGCAGCTTCCGGTCCGCACCCTTCTACGAGCAGTACTTC,CASSFRSAPFYEQYF
TRBV11-2,-,TRBJ2-7,-,TGTGCCAGCAGCCCCATCCAGGGCCCTAAGATAGACGAGCAGTACTTC,CASSPIQGPKIDEQYF
TRBV27,few,TRBJ2-5,TRBD2,TGTGCCAGCAGTTTAATCCGGGGGGGCCCCCAAGAGACCCAGTACTTC,CASSLIRGGPQETQYF
TRBV6-5,-,TRBJ1-1,TRBD1,TGTGCCAGCAGTTACCGTCAGGGGGCGAGCACTGAAGCTTTCTTT,CASSYRQGASTEAFF
TRBV29-1,-,TRBJ1-5,TRBD1,TGCAGCGCCTGGACAGGGGGCAATCAGCCCCAGCATTTT,CSAWTGGNQPQHF
TRBV27,-,TRBJ1-6,TRBD1,TGTGCCAGCAGTTTATCGCCCCCGACAGGGAACAATCCACCCCTCCACTTT,CASSLSPPTGNNPPLHF
TRBV6-1,-,TRBJ2-7,-,TGTGCCAGCAGTGGCGCGGGGAACGAGCAGTACTTC,CASSGAGNEQYF
TRBV6-1,-,TRBJ1-5,TRBD1,TGTGCCAGCAGTGAAACGACAGGGTTCGTGCAGCCCCAGCATTTT,CASSETTGFVQPQHF
TRBV27,-,TRBJ1-1,-,TGTGCCAGCAGTCTAAATCCGGTATTGAACACTGAAGCTTTCTTT,CASSLNPVLNTEAFF
TRBV11-2,few,TRBJ1-1,-,TGTGCCAGCAGCTGGGTGACAGTTCGGAACACTGAAGCTTTCTTT,CASSWVTVRNTEAFF
TRBV15,-,TRBJ1-4,TRBD1,TGTGCCACCAGCAAATACAGGGGGCGCAATTCCTCGGGGGAACTGTTTTTT,CATSKYRGRNSSGELFF
TRBV7-2,-,TRBJ2-7,-,TGTGCCAGCACCTCCCCAACCGGGACTCTTTACGAGCAGTACTTC,CASTSPTGTLYEQYF
TRBV7-6,-,TRBJ1-2,-,TGTGCCAGCAGCTCCGACGGAGGAAATGGCTACACCTTC,CASSSDGGNGYTF
TRBV15,-,TRBJ1-1,-,TGTGCCACCAGCAGGTGGGAGTTCACTGAAGCTTTCTTT,CATSRWEFTEAFF
TRBV5-1,-,TRBJ2-7,-,TGCGCCAGCAGCTTTAACTACGAGCAGTACTTC,CASSFNYEQYF
TRBV28,-,TRBJ2-2,TRBD1,TGTGCCACACCAGGGGGTAACACCGGGGAGCTGTTTTTT,CATPGGNTGELFF
TRBV18,-,TRBJ1-2,-,TGTGCCAGCTCACCACCTGACCAGGGGTTAATAGGGGGCTACACCTTC,CASSPPDQGLIGGYTF
TRBV5-1,once,TRBJ2-7,-,TGCGCCAGCAGCTTGCCTTACGGGGAGGCGATTCGGGAGCAGTACTTC,CASSLPYGEAIREQYF
TRBV5-1,-,TRBJ1-3,TRBD1,TGCGCCAGCAGCTTGGGCGCAGGGGGACGGATGTCTGGAAACACCATATATTTT,CASSLGAGGRMSGNTIYF
TRBV19,few,TRBJ1-3,-,TGTGCCAGTAGTATCCCCGGTCGTCTAAACACCATATATTTT,CASSIPGRLNTIYF
TRBV7-2,-,TRBJ2-7,TRBD2,TGTGCCAGCAGCTCGGGACTAGCGGGGTACGAGCAGTACTTC,CASSSGLAGYEQYF
TRBV13,-,TRBJ1-2,-,TGTGCCAGCAGCCCTCAGGATTTCTATGGCTACACCTTC,CASSPQDFYGYTF
TRBV5-6,-,TRBJ1-3,-,TGTGCCAGCAGCCTCGAGGGGGAATGGGGAAACACCATATATTTT,CASSLEGEWGNTIYF
TRBV27,-,TRBJ1-2,TRBD1,TGTGCCAGCAGTTTCGGGACAGGGTATGGCTACACCTTC,CASSFGTGYGYTF
TRBV10-3,-,TRBJ1-2,-,TGTGCCATCAGTGAGCACAGGGATGGCTACACCTTC,CAISEHRDGYTF
TRBV19,-,TRBJ2-5,-,TGTGCCAGTAGTATAGAAGTCCAGGGAGGAGAGACCCAGTACTTC,CASSIEVQGGETQYF
TRBV7-6,-,TRBJ2-7,-,TGTGCCAGCAGCCTGGCTAGTGGTATACGATCCCACGAGCAGTACTTC,CASSLASGIRSHEQYF
TRBV19,-,TRBJ1-5,-,TGTGCCAGTAGTCTAACAGGGAATCAGCCCCAGCATTTT,CASSLTGNQPQHF
TRBV7-2,-,TRBJ2-5,-,TGTGCCAGCAGCTTAGGCGGGGCCTTGCAAGAGACCCAGTACTTC,CASSLGGALQETQYF